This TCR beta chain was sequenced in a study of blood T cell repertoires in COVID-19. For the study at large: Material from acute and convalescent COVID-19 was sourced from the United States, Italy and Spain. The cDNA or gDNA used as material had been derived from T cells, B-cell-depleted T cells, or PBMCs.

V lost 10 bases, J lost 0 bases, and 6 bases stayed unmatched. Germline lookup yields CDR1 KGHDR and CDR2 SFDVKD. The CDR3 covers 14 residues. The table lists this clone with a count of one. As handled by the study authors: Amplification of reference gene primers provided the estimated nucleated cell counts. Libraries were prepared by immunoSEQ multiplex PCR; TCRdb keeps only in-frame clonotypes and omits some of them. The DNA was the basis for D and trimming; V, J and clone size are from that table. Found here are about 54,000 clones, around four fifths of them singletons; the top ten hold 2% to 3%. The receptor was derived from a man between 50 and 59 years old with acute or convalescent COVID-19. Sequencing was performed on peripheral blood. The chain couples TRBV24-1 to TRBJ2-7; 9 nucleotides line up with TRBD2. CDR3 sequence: CATSAGGRSYEQYF. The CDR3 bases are TGTGCCACTTCAGCGGGGGGACGCTCCTACGAGCAGTACTTC.